The next 27 T cell receptor beta chains were all read from a single sample in a study of memory CD4+ T cells and cytomegalovirus serostatus (dated by TCRdb to about 2019). Preparation of the library involved the immunoSEQ multiplex PCR assay. Here the immuneACCESS table is served through TCRdb, limited to in-frame sequences with V and J called. Missing clones are a known gap in these copies; in checked studies unresolved V genes cover under half, and the rest lacks a known reason. This sample gives under 100,000 clones in total; about 85% of them show up just once. Clones ranked in the top ten supply about 0.72% of the sample. Single viable CD3+CD4+CD8-CD45RO+ cells were sorted as memory CD4+ T cells on a FACSAria II. Input material: memory CD4+ T cells from blood. The origin of the receptors is an adult in good health and CMV-seronegative.

This rearrangement joins TRBV12-5 to TRBJ2-7, with D uncertain. The CDR3 loop spans 16 amino acids. V lost 1 base and J 2 bases, leaving 15 bases between the germline ends. Germline assignment: CDR1 LGHNT and CDR2 FRNRAP. CDR3 DNA: TGTGCTAGTGGTTTGGCCTCGGATGCGTTTCCCTACGAGCAGTACTTC. It specifies CASGLASDAFPYEQYF.

The chain uses TRBV4-2 and TRBJ2-3, with 9 bases matching TRBD2. The length of the CDR3 is 21 residues. With 4 bases clipped from V and 2 bases from J, the junction kept 22 bases outside the gene matches. The germline CDR1 and CDR2 sequences are LGHNA and YNFKEQ. Written as DNA, the CDR3 is TGTGCCAGCAGCCGCAGACGTGGAGTAGCGGGGGACTTACACGTCACAGATACGCAGTATTTT. This gives the protein CASSRRRGVAGDLHVTDTQYF.

The count of this clone is one. This rearrangement joins TRBV5-4 to TRBJ1-2; D is unresolved. This CDR3 is 15 amino acids long. With 3 bases removed from V and 6 bases from J, the gap between germline ends came to 18 bases. Germline V gene sequence: CDR1 SGHNT, CDR2 YYREEE (reference sequence). CDR3 protein: CASSSPWGKRDGYTF. In DNA form, the CDR3 reads TGTGCCAGCAGCTCCCCATGGGGAAAAAGAGATGGCTACACCTTC.

V and J are TRBV5-4 and TRBJ2-7; 7 bases are a match to TRBD1. The V gene end was trimmed by 9 bases and the J gene end by 0 bases; junction bases not matched to a gene: 12. The CDR3 is made up of 15 amino acids. CDR1 and CDR2 from the germline V gene are SGHNT and YYREEE (reference sequence). The CDR3 loop is CATADQTGSSYEQYF. CDR3 bases: TGTGCCACCGCGGACCAGACAGGGAGCTCCTACGAGCAGTACTTC.

The chain links TRBV25-1 to TRBJ2-7; D is perhaps TRBD1 or TRBD2 (7 bases each). V gave up 9 bases and J gave up 3 bases, with 18 bases separating them. This CDR3 comprises 14 residues. Germline CDR1 and CDR2: MGHDK and SYGVNS. The CDR3: CASKRQGGGYEQYF. The CDR3 DNA follows: TGTGCCAGTAAGAGACAGGGAGGGGGCTACGAGCAGTACTTC.

J is TRBJ2-1 and V is TRBV7-2; TRBD1 matches 7 bases. The CDR3 is made up of 14 amino acids. Germline CDR1 and CDR2: SGHTA and FQGNSA. Losses at the gene ends were 10 bases for V and 9 bases for J; bases not matched to a gene: 15. CDR3: CATSPFEGAGEQFF. CDR3 DNA sequence: TGTGCCACCTCCCCGTTTGAGGGGGCAGGTGAGCAGTTCTTC.

V is TRBV5-4 and J is TRBJ1-4, with 7 bases matching TRBD1. J gave up 0 bases and V 4 bases, and 3 bases lay outside the gene matches. The CDR3 is 15 amino acids. The V gene's germline CDR1 is SGHNT and CDR2 YYREEE (reference sequence). The DNA for the CDR3 is TGTGCCAGCAGCCCGACAGGGCCAACTAATGAAAAACTGTTTTTT. This gives the protein CASSPTGPTNEKLFF.

This chain uses TRBV11-2 with TRBJ1-1, with D perhaps matching TRBD1 (6 bases). V lost 5 bases and J lost 0, with 13 bases in between. In germline, CDR1 is SGHAT, CDR2 FQNNGV. CDR3 length equals 15 residues. CDR3 in DNA: TGTGCCAGCAGCCCGGGACATTCGGTGAACACTGAAGCTTTCTTT. Its protein product is CASSPGHSVNTEAFF. The variable domain in full, with the rest retrieved from reference TRBV11-2 and TRBJ1-1, is EAGVAQSPRYKIIEKRQSVAFWCNPISGHATLYWYQQILGQGPKLLIQFQNNGVVDDSQLPKDRFSAERLKGVDSTLKIQPAKLEDSAVYLCASSPGHSVNTEAFFGQGTRLTVV.

This chain uses TRBV28 with TRBJ2-7; D unresolved. The germline gives CDR1 MDHEN, CDR2 SYDVKM. Trimming took off 7 bases at V and 9 bases at J, with 13 bases between the two ends. The CDR3 covers 11 residues. The CDR3 DNA sequence: TGTGCCAGCACCTTCCGGTTCACGCAGTACTTC. Amino acid sequence: CASTFRFTQYF.

This chain uses TRBV5-1 with TRBJ1-1, with no clear D. Trimming took 2 bases from V and 1 from J, leaving 12 bases between them. The CDR3 length is 15 residues. Germline CDR1 is SGHRS and CDR2 is YFSETQ. CDR3: CASSLLDFGNTEAFF. The CDR3 nucleotides read TGCGCCAGCAGCTTACTGGACTTTGGGAACACTGAAGCTTTCTTT.

The CDR3 sequence is CASSFDRGSNYGYTF. CDR3 DNA: TGCGCCAGCAGCTTCGACAGGGGGTCTAACTATGGCTACACCTTC. The chain joins TRBV5-1 to TRBJ1-2; 9 nucleotides line up with TRBD1. This CDR3 spans 15 amino acids. V was pared by 2 bases and J by 0 bases, with 2 bases of the junction left unmatched. Looked up from germline, CDR1 is SGHRS and CDR2 is YFSETQ.

This clone has only one observation. This chain connects TRBV5-1 to TRBJ1-6; perhaps TRBD1 as D (5 bases). CDR3 length: 13 residues. Trimming took off 4 bases at V and 7 bases at J, with 9 bases between the two ends. From germline, CDR1 is SGHRS and CDR2 YFSETQ. CDR3 loop: CASSPRQNSPLHF. The DNA for the CDR3 is TGCGCCAGCAGCCCTAGACAGAATTCACCCCTCCACTTT.

The genes are TRBV29-1 and TRBJ2-5, with TRBD1 as a possible D gene (5 bases). The CDR3 is 12 amino acids. Germline CDR1 and CDR2: SQVTM and ANQGSEA. V dropped 7 bases and J dropped 2 bases, with 11 bases sitting between them. The CDR3, as DNA: TGCAGCGCCTCGACAGCTCAAGAGACCCAGTACTTC. Its translation: CSASTAQETQYF.

The genes are TRBV12-5 and TRBJ2-7; the match to TRBD2 covers 10 bases. Looked up from germline, CDR1 is LGHNT and CDR2 is FRNRAP. This CDR3 spans 19 amino acids. V shed 2 bases, J shed 2 bases, and the junction held 15 bases outside the gene matches. In DNA form, the CDR3 reads TGTGCTAGTGGTTTGCAGTTTTGGGCTAGCGGGGGCCAACCCTACGAGCAGTACTTC. It translates to CASGLQFWASGGQPYEQYF.

CDR3 sequence reads: CASSGGQGQPDTQYF. The CDR3 DNA follows: TGTGCCAGCAGCGGAGGACAGGGACAGCCAGATACGCAGTATTTT. The rearrangement uses TRBV9 and TRBJ2-3; 8 nucleotides agree with TRBD1. The J segment lost 4 bases and the V segment lost 3 bases, leaving 7 bases of the junction unmatched. CDR1 SGDLS and CDR2 YYNGEE come from the germline V gene. CDR3 length equals 15 residues.

The chain has TRBV2 and TRBJ2-5, with D tentatively TRBD1 (5 bases). The CDR3 spans 12 residues. V was clipped by 8 bases and J by 1 base, with 8 bases between them. Germline CDR1 and CDR2: SNHLY and FYNNEI. This CDR3 is CASHRRQETQYF. The CDR3 nucleotides read TGTGCCAGCCACAGGCGCCAAGAGACCCAGTACTTC.

This chain connects TRBV19 to TRBJ1-1, with TRBD1 matching 8 bases. The CDR3 is 12 residues long. The V and J ends lost 8 bases and 7 bases, in that order; junction bases with no gene match: 6. Germline V gives CDR1 LNHDA, CDR2 SQIVND (reference sequence). CDR3 residues: CASATGTGEAFF. The CDR3 DNA follows: TGTGCCAGTGCCACTGGGACAGGTGAAGCTTTCTTT.

J is TRBJ1-2 and V is TRBV28; possibly TRBD1 for D (6 bases). Trimming removed 2 bases at V and 2 bases at J, with 6 bases between. The CDR3 contains 13 residues. From germline, CDR1 is MDHEN and CDR2 SYDVKM. CDR3 amino acids: CASSLTGNYGYTF. The CDR3 nucleotides are TGTGCCAGCAGTTTAACAGGGAACTATGGCTACACCTTC.

This clone showed up just a few times. The chain carries TRBV11-3 and TRBJ2-7, with 9 bases identical to TRBD1. There are 13 residues in the CDR3. Germline CDR1 reads SGHNT; CDR2 reads YENEEA. The J segment lost 3 bases and the V segment lost 5 bases, leaving 2 bases of the junction unmatched. The CDR3 DNA sequence: TGTGCCAGCAGCCGGGACAGGGACTACGAGCAGTACTTC. Protein sequence: CASSRDRDYEQYF.

The chain joins TRBV5-4 to TRBJ1-5, with D possibly matching TRBD1 (5 bases). Deletions cut 4 bases from V and 7 bases from J, with 18 bases between. This CDR3 has 15 residues. From germline, CDR1 is SGHNT and CDR2 YYREEE (reference sequence). The CDR3: CASSPFGGKDQPQHF. The CDR3 region has the DNA TGTGCCAGCAGCCCGTTTGGGGGGAAGGACCAGCCCCAGCATTTT.

The V gene is TRBV7-3, the J gene TRBJ2-1; the match to TRBD1 covers 9 bases. The CDR3 covers 15 residues. The J segment lost 4 bases and the V segment lost 2 bases, leaving 3 bases of the junction unmatched. Germline V gives CDR1 SGHTA, CDR2 FQGTGA. CDR3 sequence: CASSLEGQGYNEQFF. The CDR3 nucleotides read TGTGCCAGCAGCTTAGAGGGACAGGGATACAATGAGCAGTTCTTC.

The V call is TRBV15, the J call TRBJ1-5; tentatively, D is TRBD1 (5 bases). Trimming left V 8 bases short and J 7 bases short, with 18 bases between. This CDR3 spans 14 amino acids. Germline assignment: CDR1 LNHNV and CDR2 YYDKDF (reference sequence). The CDR3 loop reads CATGRGGGGQPQHF. The CDR3 DNA sequence: TGTGCCACCGGGCGCGGGGGTGGAGGACAGCCCCAGCATTTT. Full variable domain (outside the CDR3, taken from reference TRBV15 and TRBJ1-5): DAMVIQNPRYQVTQFGKPVTLSCSQTLNHNVMYWYQQKSSQAPKLLFHYYDKDFNNEADTPDNFQSRRPNTSFCFLDIRSPGLGDTAMYLCATGRGGGGQPQHFGDGTRLSIL.

The chain couples TRBV19 to TRBJ2-7, with 7 bases fitting TRBD2. This CDR3 has 13 amino acids. V lost 5 bases and J lost 4; bases outside the gene matches: 5. CDR1 and CDR2 (germline): LNHDA, SQIVND (reference sequence). The DNA of the CDR3 is TGTGCCAGTAGTGAGCGGGGATCGTACGAGCAGTACTTC. It translates to CASSERGSYEQYF.

The V and J genes are TRBV18 and TRBJ1-3; no definite D call. With 3 bases removed from V and 1 base from J, the gap between germline ends came to 7 bases. Germline CDR1 is KGHSH and CDR2 is LQKENI. The CDR3 is 14 residues long. The CDR3 region has the DNA TGTGCCAGCTCACCCCCCGGTTCTGGAAACACCATATATTTT. Translated: CASSPPGSGNTIYF.

This clone turned up a few times. V usage is TRBV18 and J usage is TRBJ1-6; no clear D gene. V lost 1 base, J lost 8 bases, and 3 bases lay in between. The CDR3 length is 12 residues. Per the germline V gene, CDR1 is KGHSH and CDR2 is LQKENI. CDR3 in DNA: TGTGCCAGCTCACCACAGTATTCACCCCTCCACTTT. It specifies CASSPQYSPLHF.

The rearrangement uses TRBV29-1 and TRBJ1-2; 7 nucleotides line up with TRBD1. V shed 6 bases, J shed 6 bases, and the junction held 10 bases outside the gene matches. The CDR3 contains 13 residues. Germline CDR1 SQVTM, CDR2 ANQGSEA. CDR3 in DNA: TGCAGCGTGGGCCAGGACAGGACGGATGGCTACACCTTC. Protein sequence: CSVGQDRTDGYTF.

This clone has more than one count but fewer than ten. The CDR3 loop is CASSGQGGTGELFF. The CDR3 coding sequence is TGCGCCAGCAGCGGACAGGGGGGGACCGGGGAGCTGTTTTTT. The chain is built from TRBV5-1 and TRBJ2-2; 10 bases fit TRBD1. The CDR3 spans 14 residues. Trimming removed 4 bases from V and 5 bases from J; junction bases left unmatched: 2. CDR1 and CDR2 (germline): SGHRS, YFSETQ.